One and the same sample provided the 32 T cell receptor beta chains below, sequenced in a study of T cell repertoires in cytomegalovirus infection. Each CDR3 protein is one row after TCRdb ran MiXCR on the reads. The sample gives 650,000 to 900,000 distinct CDR3 sequences, almost 30% of which show up once; about an eighth is in the top ten. Their antigens are not known. Sequenced here: cultured CD8+ T cells from PBMCs, sampled from culture after CMV antigen stimulation. These receptors all come from a human donor in good health (CMV status not recorded). Some clones in this sample may be carry-over from other donors' samples.

At least ten counts were recorded for this clonotype. The chain links TRBV6-1 to TRBJ1-5, with D perhaps matching TRBD1 (6 bases). CDR3 length equals 13 residues. The V end lost 9 bases, the J end lost 2 bases, and 11 bases lay between the germline ends. In germline, CDR1 is MNHNS, CDR2 SASEGT. This CDR3 reads CASIDRRNQPQHF. The CDR3 nucleotides read TGTGCCAGTATAGACAGGCGCAATCAGCCCCAGCATTTT.

This chain connects TRBV2 to TRBJ1-2; tentative D call: TRBD1 (5 bases). CDR3 size: 13 residues. CDR1 is SNHLY, CDR2 FYNNEI, per germline. Trimming pared 7 bases from V and 4 bases from J, leaving 13 bases between. CDR3 DNA: TGTGCCAGCAAGGGACTACCATCCTATGGCTACACCTTC. Its translation is CASKGLPSYGYTF.

This chain joins TRBV7-9 and TRBJ1-1, with D hard to call. Germline CDR1 is SEHNR and CDR2 is FQNEAQ (reference sequence). This CDR3 region has 14 residues. The V and J ends lost 7 bases and 0 bases respectively, with 12 bases between them. This chain's CDR3 is CASIVGPLNTEAFF. CDR3 coding DNA: TGTGCCAGCATTGTGGGCCCTTTGAACACTGAAGCTTTCTTT.

This clonotype came up once. V usage is TRBV6-2 or TRBV6-3 and J usage is TRBJ2-7; weak D call: TRBD1 (5 bases). In germline, CDR1 is MNHEY, CDR2 SVGEGT. The V end was cut by 8 bases, the J end by 0 bases, with 20 bases between. There are 16 residues in the CDR3. DNA of the CDR3: TGTGCCAGCGGACATACAGACTTGGATAGCTCCTACGAGCAGTACGTC. This codes for CASGHTDLDSSYEQYV.

This clonotype was picked up many times. The V gene is TRBV12-3 or TRBV12-4, the J gene TRBJ2-2; D might be TRBD1 (5 bases). Deletions cut 6 bases from V and 5 bases from J, with 10 bases between. This CDR3 has 13 amino acids. The CDR3 coding sequence is TGTGCCAGCAGAGGGGCTGGAACCGGGGAGCTGTTTTTT. It translates to CASRGAGTGELFF.

This chain links TRBV2 with TRBJ2-7, with 7 bases that match TRBD1. V dropped 3 bases and J dropped 3; count of bases not matched to a gene: 11. The germline V gene has CDR1 SNHLY and CDR2 FYNNEI. The CDR3 extends over 16 amino acids. CDR3 region: CASSEDRSSPYYEQYV. The DNA of the CDR3 is TGTGCCAGCAGTGAGGACAGGAGCTCCCCCTACTACGAGCAGTACGTC.

This clonotype was detected many times. The chain employs TRBV6-1 and TRBJ1-5; D gene ambiguous. There are 13 residues in the CDR3. Germline lookup yields CDR1 MNHNS and CDR2 SASEGT. The V end was cut by 5 bases, the J end by 3 bases, with 8 bases between. The CDR3 region is CASSFGYNQPQHF. The CDR3 DNA sequence: TGTGCCAGCAGTTTTGGTTACAATCAGCCCCAGCATTTT.

This rearrangement joins TRBV11-3 to TRBJ1-1, with D uncertain. The CDR3 covers 15 residues. The ends were cut back, 0 bases at V and 1 base at J, with 9 bases in the middle. Per germline, CDR1 SGHNT and CDR2 YENEEA. The CDR3 region has the DNA TGTGCCAGCAGCTTAGATCATAAATCGAACACTGAAGCTTTCTTT. This translates into CASSLDHKSNTEAFF.

In this sample, this clonotype turned up a few times. The V gene is TRBV10-3, the J gene TRBJ1-5; 8 bases match TRBD1. V lost 6 bases and J lost 6; bases outside the gene matches: 4. From germline, CDR1 is ENHRY and CDR2 SYGVKD. CDR3 size: 13 residues. This CDR3 is CAIRTGEGQPQHF. The DNA of the CDR3 is TGTGCCATCAGGACAGGGGAGGGTCAGCCCCAGCATTTT.

This clonotype occurred a few times. The chain joins TRBV2 to TRBJ2-7, with unresolved D. The CDR3 is 14 amino acids. The V gene's germline CDR1 is SNHLY and CDR2 FYNNEI. V was trimmed by 2 bases and J by 2 bases, leaving 10 bases between them. Here the CDR3 DNA reads TGTGCCAGCAGTGAATCGGGTCCCCCCTACGAGCAGTACTTC. Translated: CASSESGPPYEQYF.

The chain employs TRBV14 and TRBJ2-6, with D possibly being TRBD1 (6 bases). This CDR3 region has 15 residues. Per germline, CDR1 SGHDN and CDR2 FVKESK. Between the trimmed V and J ends, which lost 1 base and 10 bases, there was a span of 14 bases. The CDR3 reads CASSQGSGTRNVLTF. The DNA for the CDR3 is TGTGCCAGCAGCCAAGGCTCCGGGACAAGAAACGTCCTGACTTTC.

This clonotype has only a few counts. The chain has TRBV3-1 and TRBJ2-7; D is uncertain. This CDR3 is 14 amino acids long. The germline V gene encodes CDR1 LGHDT and CDR2 YNNKEL (reference sequence). With 0 bases removed from V and 6 bases from J, the gap between germline ends came to 12 bases. CDR3 bases: TGTGCCAGCAGCCAAGAGACGGACCTGGGCGAGCAGTACTTC. Its translation: CASSQETDLGEQYF.

The sample holds many counts of this clonotype. The gene calls are TRBV7-9 and TRBJ2-1; 9 bases fit TRBD1. The V and J ends lost 4 bases and 3 bases, in that order; junction bases with no gene match: 10. Germline lookup yields CDR1 SEHNR and CDR2 FQNEAQ (reference sequence). The CDR3 runs 17 residues. CDR3 amino acids: CASSSPAGTGSYNEQFF. CDR3 DNA: TGTGCCAGCAGCTCCCCGGCCGGGACAGGGAGCTACAATGAGCAGTTCTTC.

This clonotype was recorded at least ten times. This chain connects TRBV7-8 to TRBJ2-5, with TRBD2 identical over 8 bases. V lost 1 base and J lost 1; bases outside the gene matches: 2. The CDR3 runs to 15 residues. Germline values: CDR1 SGHVS, CDR2 FQNEAQ. CDR3 sequence (DNA): TGTGCCAGCAGCTTAGGACTAGCGCTCCAAGAGACCCAGTACTTC. Translated: CASSLGLALQETQYF.

This chain joins TRBV29-1 and TRBJ1-2; D ambiguous. Germline V gene lookup returns CDR1 SQVTM and CDR2 ANQGSEA. Between the trimmed V and J ends, which lost 1 base and 4 bases, there was a span of 7 bases. The CDR3 runs to 12 residues. CDR3 in DNA: TGCAGCGTTGAAGGAGGAACCTATGGCTACACCTTC. Translating gives CSVEGGTYGYTF.

V usage is TRBV11-3 and J usage is TRBJ1-5; D is unresolved. Germline assignment: CDR1 SGHNT and CDR2 YENEEA. The CDR3 runs to 15 residues. V lost 1 base and J lost 3, with 10 bases in between. The CDR3 DNA is TGTGCCAGCAGCTTAGGGTGGAGGGCCAATCAGCCCCAGCATTTT. Translating it yields CASSLGWRANQPQHF. Based on the CDR3 plus reference TRBV11-3 and TRBJ1-5, the full variable domain is EAGVVQSPRYKIIEKKQPVAFWCNPISGHNTLYWYLQNLGQGPELLIRYENEEAVDDSQLPKDRFSAERLKGVDSTLKIQPAELGDSAVYLCASSLGWRANQPQHFGDGTRLSIL.

The table lists this clonotype with a few counts. The V call is TRBV6-6, the J call TRBJ2-2; D remains unclear. The V and J ends lost 0 bases and 9 bases respectively, with 8 bases between them. Germline CDR1 and CDR2: MNHNY and SVGAGI (reference sequence). This CDR3 comprises 13 residues. This CDR3 reads CASSYSGSRELFF. CDR3 bases: TGTGCCAGCAGTTACTCAGGAAGTAGGGAGCTGTTTTTT.

The rearrangement links TRBV20-1 to TRBJ2-7; 7 nucleotides agree with TRBD2. Germline V gene data show CDR1 as DFQATT and CDR2 as SNEGSKA (reference sequence). The CDR3 spans 16 residues. V was clipped by 0 bases and J by 2 bases; unmatched bases: 10. The CDR3 sequence is CSARDFKAGNPYEQYF. Here the CDR3 DNA reads TGCAGTGCTAGAGATTTCAAAGCGGGGAATCCCTACGAGCAGTACTTC.

The chain joins TRBV7-6 to TRBJ2-1; either TRBD1 or TRBD2 may supply D (5 bases each). V lost 0 bases and J lost 4, with 10 bases in between. CDR1 is SGHVS and CDR2 is FNYEAQ in the germline V gene. This CDR3 comprises 15 residues. Here the CDR3 DNA reads TGTGCCAGCAGCTTAGCGGGGACCTTTTACAATGAGCAGTTCTTC. This codes for CASSLAGTFYNEQFF. The entire variable domain, with the rest obtained from reference TRBV7-6 and TRBJ2-1, is as follows: GAGVSQSPRYKVTKRGQDVALRCDPISGHVSLYWYRQALGQGPEFLTYFNYEAQQDKSGLPNDRFSAERPEGSISTLTIQRTEQRDSAMYRCASSLAGTFYNEQFFGPGTRLTVL.

Ten or more counts support this clonotype. This sequence joins TRBV7-6 and TRBJ2-1, with TRBD2 matching 10 bases. Germline V gene data show CDR1 as SGHVS and CDR2 as FNYEAQ. V gave up 1 base and J gave up 9 bases; unmatched junction bases: 6. The CDR3 length is 15 residues. CDR3 residues: CASSLVAGGRGEQFF. As DNA, the CDR3 is TGTGCCAGCAGCTTAGTAGCGGGGGGCCGAGGTGAGCAGTTCTTC.

In its sample, this clonotype was seen many times. V and J are TRBV4-1 and TRBJ1-6, with 7 positions matching TRBD1. The V gene's germline CDR1 is MGHRA and CDR2 YSYEKL. The V gene end was trimmed by 2 bases and the J gene end by 8 bases; junction bases not matched to a gene: 6. This CDR3 spans 15 amino acids. DNA for the CDR3: TGCGCCAGCAGCCAACGGGAGGGGGCAGATTCACCCCTCCACTTT. Translated: CASSQREGADSPLHF.

V and J are TRBV9 and TRBJ2-1; the D gene is possibly TRBD1 (6 bases). This CDR3 has 15 amino acids. Germline CDR1 and CDR2: SGDLS and YYNGEE. V lost 4 bases and J 7 bases, leaving 18 bases between the germline ends. The CDR3 nucleotides read TGTGCCAGCAGCCCCAGGGGTGGGCTTTTGAATGAGCAGTTCTTC. Its protein is CASSPRGGLLNEQFF.

J is TRBJ1-2 and V is TRBV12-3 or TRBV12-4, with 7 bases that match TRBD1. The CDR3 is 16 residues long. V gave up 6 bases and J gave up 4 bases; unmatched junction bases: 14. CDR3 loop: CASSPTADRTFYGYTF. The DNA of the CDR3 is TGTGCCAGCAGCCCCACAGCGGACAGGACCTTCTATGGCTACACCTTC.

This clonotype showed up just a few times. V gene TRBV7-9 combines with J gene TRBJ2-3, with 14 bases fitting TRBD2. CDR1 and CDR2 (germline): SEHNR, FQNEAQ (reference sequence). CDR3 length: 18 amino acids. V shed 5 bases, J shed 0 bases, and the junction held 7 bases outside the gene matches. The CDR3 region is CASSPGTSGGPSTDTQYF. The CDR3 DNA is TGTGCCAGCAGCCCTGGGACTAGCGGGGGCCCGAGCACAGATACGCAGTATTTT.

The rearrangement links TRBV2 to TRBJ2-3; 8 nucleotides line up with TRBD2. Looked up from germline, CDR1 is SNHLY and CDR2 is FYNNEI. The CDR3 is made up of 15 amino acids. Trimming at V came to 6 bases and at J to 2 bases, leaving 7 bases not matched to a gene. CDR3 region: CASRPSGGYTDTQYF. The DNA for the CDR3 is TGTGCCAGCAGGCCCAGCGGGGGATACACAGATACGCAGTATTTT.

This clonotype was counted ten times or more. The chain employs TRBV7-6 and TRBJ1-4; the D is unclear. CDR3 length: 15 residues. The germline CDR1 and CDR2 sequences are SGHVS and FNYEAQ. Trimming cost V 2 bases and J 3 bases, with 10 bases left between them. Here the CDR3 DNA reads TGTGCCAGCAGCTTAAGGCAGGACCCTAATGAAAAACTGTTTTTT. This sequence encodes CASSLRQDPNEKLFF.

V and J are TRBV6-5 and TRBJ2-2, with TRBD2 identical over 8 bases. J lost 7 bases, V lost 2 bases, and 0 bases had no gene match. Germline lookup yields CDR1 MNHEY and CDR2 SVGAGI. CDR3 length equals 13 residues. This chain's CDR3 is CASSYAGGGELFF. Written as DNA, the CDR3 is TGTGCCAGCAGTTACGCGGGAGGCGGGGAGCTGTTTTTT.

This clonotype was recorded only once. The V gene is TRBV27, the J gene TRBJ2-7, with TRBD2 matching over 16 bases. The CDR3 consists of 19 residues. In germline, CDR1 is MNHEY, CDR2 SMNVEV (reference sequence). V dropped 0 bases and J dropped 0; count of bases not matched to a gene: 5. The CDR3 is CASSLSGLAGGSSSYEQYF. CDR3 nucleotides: TGTGCCAGCAGTTTATCGGGACTAGCGGGGGGGTCGAGCTCCTACGAGCAGTACTTC.

The chain couples TRBV23-1 to TRBJ1-6, with D unresolved. TRBV23-1 is annotated as an ORF whose role is uncertain. CDR3 size: 17 residues. The germline V and J ends were trimmed by 0 bases and 8 bases, with 17 bases remaining between them. The CDR3 region is CASSQSPPGRLYSPLHF. CDR3 DNA sequence: TGCGCCAGCAGTCAATCTCCCCCGGGCAGGCTGTATTCACCCCTCCACTTT.

The chain joins TRBV11-2 to TRBJ1-6; D gene ambiguous. Trimming removed 1 base from V and 6 bases from J, with 10 bases in between. There are 15 residues in the CDR3. In germline, CDR1 is SGHAT, CDR2 FQNNGV. CDR3 residues: CASSLVDGGNSPLHF. DNA for the CDR3: TGTGCCAGCAGCTTAGTCGATGGCGGTAATTCACCCCTCCACTTT. Supplemented by reference TRBV11-2 and TRBJ1-6, the full variable domain reads EAGVAQSPRYKIIEKRQSVAFWCNPISGHATLYWYQQILGQGPKLLIQFQNNGVVDDSQLPKDRFSAERLKGVDSTLKIQPAKLEDSAVYLCASSLVDGGNSPLHFGNGTRLTVT.

V is TRBV7-6 and J is TRBJ1-5; D gene uncertain. The CDR3 is made up of 13 amino acids. Germline CDR1 and CDR2: SGHVS and FNYEAQ. V lost 5 bases and J lost 8, with 13 bases in between. This CDR3 is CASSPSVKEPQHF. CDR3 nucleotides: TGTGCCAGCAGCCCTAGCGTGAAGGAGCCCCAGCATTTT.

This clonotype occurred a few times. The chain joins TRBV7-9 to TRBJ2-7; TRBD1 is a possible D gene (6 bases). Germline assignment: CDR1 SEHNR and CDR2 FQNEAQ (reference sequence). The CDR3 length is 16 residues. The germline V and J ends were trimmed by 5 bases and 2 bases, with 19 bases remaining between them. The CDR3 coding sequence is TGTGCCAGCAGCCCCCCCGAAACAGGGAGCACCTACGAGCAGTACTTC. This gives the protein CASSPPETGSTYEQYF. Full variable domain (outside the CDR3, taken from reference TRBV7-9 and TRBJ2-7): DTGVSQNPRHKITKRGQNVTFRCDPISEHNRLYWYRQTLGQGPEFLTYFQNEAQLEKSRLLSDRFSAERPKGSFSTLEIQRTEQGDSAMYLCASSPPETGSTYEQYFGPGTRLTVT.